A single sample gave rise to the 11 T cell receptor beta chains below, sequenced in a study of regulatory T cells in long-lasting Graves disease (dated by TCRdb to about 2021). This specimen's time point label, interpreted: newly diagnosed GD, antithyroid drugs for less than 3 months. For both TCR sequencing and RNA sequencing, RNA was extracted from PBMCs in TRIzol. Library preparation employed multiplex PCR. The instrument was an Illumina HiSeq 4000. To build TCR beta libraries, CDR3 regions were amplified by Arm-PCR using iRepertoire HTBI primers. Using fastp at Q25 and MiXCR, TCRdb reprocessed the public reads and kept productive beta chains. Rows with a matching CDR3 protein are joined into one entry that keeps the most common DNA and genes. The table for this sample lists roughly 530,000 distinct CDR3 sequences; 15% to 20% of them were counted only once. Approximately 25% of the sample is in the top ten clones.

The sample was also reused in another study, on T cells in Graves' hyperthyroidism and ophthalmopathy.

The sequencing here drew on peripheral blood mononuclear cells (PBMCs), taken at new diagnosis, from a patient treated with antithyroid drugs. All receptors derive from a middle-aged woman with Graves disease. Donor details come from another sample of the same person, matched by shared clones.

This clonotype is a singleton in its sample. The V and J genes are TRBV20-1 and TRBJ1-2; D is undetermined. The CDR3 is made up of 11 amino acids. Germline V lookup: CDR1 DFQATT, CDR2 SNEGSKA (reference sequence). Trimming took off 3 bases at V and 5 bases at J, with 7 bases between the two ends. The CDR3 nucleotides are TGCAGTGCTAGCGGGCGGTATGGCTACACCTTC. Translated, it gives CSASGRYGYTF.

CDR3 DNA: TGTGCCAGCAGCTTTATGGGGGACCACCGCTACGAGCAGTACTTC. Translation: CASSFMGDHRYEQYF. V and J are TRBV7-9 and TRBJ2-7; D may be TRBD1 or TRBD2 (5 bases each). Germline loops: CDR1 SEHNR, CDR2 FQNEAQ (reference sequence). This CDR3 contains 15 residues. V was shortened by 3 bases and J by 3 bases, with 15 bases between the two germline ends.

This chain links TRBV27 with TRBJ2-1, with D possibly TRBD2 on 7 matching bases. There are 12 residues in the CDR3. Germline CDR1 MNHEY, CDR2 SMNVEV (reference sequence). V lost 6 bases to trimming and J lost 12 bases, with 15 bases between them. The DNA of the CDR3 is TGTGCCAGCAGGACGGGGGGCCGGGGGCAGTTCTTC. Protein product: CASRTGGRGQFF.

The rearrangement links TRBV11-2 to TRBJ2-3; D is possibly TRBD1 (5 bases). Germline values: CDR1 SGHAT, CDR2 FQNNGV. Trimming took off 5 bases at V and 9 bases at J, with 12 bases between the two ends. CDR3 length equals 12 residues. The CDR3 DNA reads as TGTGCCAGCAGCCCTCTAGGACAAACGCAGTATTTT. Residues: CASSPLGQTQYF.

This sequence joins TRBV7-3 and TRBJ2-7; TRBD1 matches at 8 bases. Germline V gene sequence: CDR1 SGHTA, CDR2 FQGTGA. The V and J ends lost 5 bases and 4 bases, in that order; junction bases with no gene match: 10. This CDR3 has 15 amino acids. The CDR3 nucleotides read TGTGCCAGCAGCCCCCAACGGACAGGGATTTACGAGCAGTACTTC. This sequence encodes CASSPQRTGIYEQYF. The whole variable domain, filled in from reference TRBV7-3 and TRBJ2-7, reads GAGVSQTPSNKVTEKGKYVELRCDPISGHTALYWYRQSLGQGPEFLIYFQGTGAADDSGLPNDRFFAVRPEGSVSTLKIQRTERGDSAVYLCASSPQRTGIYEQYFGPGTRLTVT.

This clonotype was recorded many times. This chain joins TRBV4-1 and TRBJ1-2; perhaps TRBD1 as D (5 bases). Germline V gives CDR1 MGHRA, CDR2 YSYEKL. V shed 1 base and J shed 3 bases, with 12 bases lying between them. The CDR3 contains 15 residues. The CDR3, as DNA: TGCGCCAGCAGCCAAGGGGGAGGGGTGGACTATGGCTACACCTTC. Translated: CASSQGGGVDYGYTF.

The sample holds many counts of this clonotype. The rearrangement joins TRBV12-3 or TRBV12-4 to TRBJ1-1; 8 bases align to TRBD1. Unmatched junction bases numbered 5, after V lost 4 bases and J lost 7 bases. The CDR3 spans 13 residues. The chain's CDR3 is CASSSQGAGEAFF. CDR3 in DNA: TGTGCCAGCAGTTCTCAGGGGGCTGGTGAAGCTTTCTTT.

This chain joins TRBV19 and TRBJ2-2; 9 nucleotides line up with TRBD1. V shed 11 bases, J shed 6 bases, and the junction held 10 bases outside the gene matches. The CDR3 is 14 residues long. Germline V gene sequence: CDR1 LNHDA, CDR2 SQIVND (reference sequence). CDR3 bases: TGTGCCGCCTCGGGACAGGGTCTTTCCGGGGAGCTGTTTTTT. It codes for CAASGQGLSGELFF.

This clonotype was counted many times. V gene TRBV20-1 combines with J gene TRBJ2-1, with TRBD2 identical over 8 bases. The CDR3 spans 14 residues. V shed 6 bases, J shed 9 bases, and the junction held 13 bases outside the gene matches. Germline CDR1 DFQATT, CDR2 SNEGSKA (reference sequence). The CDR3 is CSADPGGALTEQFF. The CDR3 region has the DNA TGCAGTGCCGACCCCGGGGGGGCCTTGACTGAGCAGTTCTTC.

This clonotype was observed at least ten times. V is TRBV10-3 and J is TRBJ1-1; D unresolved. Germline V gene sequence: CDR1 ENHRY, CDR2 SYGVKD. The CDR3 contains 13 residues. Trimming removed 4 bases at V and 5 bases at J, with 11 bases between. The CDR3 DNA sequence: TGTGCCATCAGTGTGGGAGAGCCGACTGAAGCTTTCTTT. Protein product: CAISVGEPTEAFF.

This clonotype was observed many times. The V and J genes are TRBV27 and TRBJ1-5; the D gene is possibly TRBD1 (5 bases). This CDR3 spans 16 amino acids. Germline CDR1 and CDR2: MNHEY and SMNVEV (reference sequence). The V end lost 0 bases, the J end lost 6 bases, and 15 bases lay between the germline ends. The DNA of the CDR3 is TGTGCCAGCAGTTTATCGTTTATAGGGGAGGGTCAGCCCCAGCATTTT. This translates into CASSLSFIGEGQPQHF.